These 14 T cell receptor beta chains came from one sample sequenced in a study of T-cell memory formation after mild COVID-19. TCRdb independently ran MiXCR on the 5' RACE reads; one entry per CDR3 protein. The table shows 40,000 to 60,000 distinct CDR3 sequences, with 9.3% occurring only once. Sequencing was carried out using PBMCs or a T cell subset sorted from them (not recorded which). These receptors were obtained from an adult woman who had mild COVID-19 (a few samples of this study predate the infection). Cell type and time point are not known.

Many counts were recorded for this clonotype. The chain recombines TRBV29-1 with TRBJ2-1, with 12 bases that match TRBD1. V was clipped by 7 bases and J by 12 bases; unmatched bases: 13. Germline V gene lookup returns CDR1 SQVTM and CDR2 ANQGSEA. This CDR3 is 14 amino acids long. As DNA, the CDR3 is TGCAGCGCTCCGGGACAGGGGGCGGTCCGGGGGCAGTTCTTC. Amino acids: CSAPGQGAVRGQFF.

This chain connects TRBV4-3 to TRBJ1-1, with 9 bases lining up with TRBD1. CDR1 is LGHNA and CDR2 is YSLEER in the germline V gene. This CDR3 comprises 14 residues. V was clipped by 2 bases and J by 9 bases; unmatched bases: 7. CDR3 in DNA: TGCGCCAGCAGCCAACGTCCCGGGACAGGGCAAGCTTTCTTT. Translating gives CASSQRPGTGQAFF.

This clonotype was observed a handful of times. The chain uses TRBV20-1 and TRBJ2-4; tentative D call: TRBD1 (6 bases). The CDR3 sequence is 16 residues long. From germline, CDR1 is DFQATT and CDR2 SNEGSKA (reference sequence). V lost 3 bases to trimming and J lost 2 bases, with 17 bases between them. Here the CDR3 reads CSASIWGPSSKNIQYF. CDR3 in DNA: TGCAGTGCTAGTATTTGGGGGCCAAGCTCCAAAAACATTCAGTACTTC.

This clonotype was seen at least ten times. V is TRBV9 and J is TRBJ2-2, with TRBD2 identical over 10 bases. This CDR3 is built from 16 residues. With V trimmed by 1 base and J by 4 bases, 4 bases remained unmatched. Germline assignment: CDR1 SGDLS and CDR2 YYNGEE. The CDR3 nucleotides are TGTGCCAGCAGCGTACAGGGACTAGCGATCACCGGGGAGCTGTTTTTT. Translation gives CASSVQGLAITGELFF.

This clonotype was detected only a few times. The chain carries TRBV7-6 and TRBJ2-5, with 8 bases that match TRBD1. V was pared by 1 base and J by 5 bases, with 12 bases of the junction left unmatched. The CDR3 has 17 amino acids. Germline values: CDR1 SGHVS, CDR2 FNYEAQ. The CDR3 region has the DNA TGTGCCAGCAGCTTAGTAGGGGGACAGGCAATAGGCGAGACCCAGTACTTC. Translating gives CASSLVGGQAIGETQYF.

The chain joins TRBV15 to TRBJ2-5; D remains ambiguous. V dropped 4 bases and J dropped 1 base, with 13 bases sitting between them. The germline V gene has CDR1 LNHNV and CDR2 YYDKDF (reference sequence). The CDR3 covers 15 residues. Here the CDR3 reads CATSTGLTPQETQYF. The DNA of the CDR3 is TGTGCCACCAGCACGGGCCTGACCCCCCAAGAGACCCAGTACTTC. Together with reference TRBV15 and TRBJ2-5, the CDR3 gives the full variable domain: DAMVIQNPRYQVTQFGKPVTLSCSQTLNHNVMYWYQQKSSQAPKLLFHYYDKDFNNEADTPDNFQSRRPNTSFCFLDIRSPGLGDTAMYLCATSTGLTPQETQYFGPGTRLLVL.

This chain joins TRBV15 and TRBJ2-3; unclear D gene. The germline V and J ends were trimmed by 1 base and 6 bases, with 5 bases remaining between them. Per germline, CDR1 LNHNV and CDR2 YYDKDF (reference sequence). The CDR3 has 12 amino acids. Here the CDR3 DNA reads TGTGCCACCAGCAGAGCGCGGGATACGCAGTATTTT. It translates to CATSRARDTQYF.

V gene TRBV3-1 combines with J gene TRBJ1-3; 8 bases align to TRBD1. The CDR3 loop spans 13 amino acids. In germline, CDR1 is LGHDT, CDR2 YNNKEL (reference sequence). V lost 2 bases, J lost 7 bases, and 1 base stayed unmatched. CDR3 residues: CASSQTGGNTIYF. For the CDR3, the DNA is TGTGCCAGCAGCCAAACAGGGGGGAACACCATATATTTT. Full variable domain (outside the CDR3, taken from reference TRBV3-1 and TRBJ1-3): DTAVSQTPKYLVTQMGNDKSIKCEQNLGHDTMYWYKQDSKKFLKIMFSYNNKELIINETVPNRFSPKSPDKAHLNLHINSLELGDSAVYFCASSQTGGNTIYFGEGSWLTVV.

The CDR3 coding sequence is TGTGCCAGCAGCAACGGGGATAGCAGGGAGCAGTTCTTC. Translating gives CASSNGDSREQFF. V gene TRBV6-4 combines with J gene TRBJ2-1; weak D call: TRBD2 (5 bases). CDR1 and CDR2 (germline): MRHNA, SNTAGT. Trimming pared 6 bases from V and 10 bases from J, leaving 16 bases between. CDR3 length: 13 residues.

Note on this clonotype: Possible read error: a much larger clone is one base away. J is TRBJ2-1 and V is TRBV3-1, with 14 bases matching TRBD2. Germline V gives CDR1 LGHDT, CDR2 YNNKEL (reference sequence). Unmatched junction bases numbered 8, after V lost 3 bases and J lost 10 bases. The CDR3 spans 16 residues. The CDR3 DNA is TGTGCCAGCAGCCACGGGACTAGCGGGAGATTAGGGGAGCAGTTCTTC. As protein: CASSHGTSGRLGEQFF.

This chain links TRBV27 with TRBJ1-1, with D maybe TRBD1 (5 bases). V shed 5 bases and J shed 0 bases, with 13 bases lying between them. The CDR3 spans 15 residues. Germline V gene sequence: CDR1 MNHEY, CDR2 SMNVEV (reference sequence). CDR3 bases: TGTGCCAGCAGTGGATTGGGGGGTCTGAACACTGAAGCTTTCTTT. Translated: CASSGLGGLNTEAFF.

This clonotype was seen more than once but under ten times. The rearrangement uses TRBV29-1 and TRBJ2-1; perhaps TRBD2 as D (6 bases). CDR3 length: 12 residues. Trimming shortened V by 6 bases and J by 12 bases, and 18 bases separated the two germline ends. CDR1 SQVTM and CDR2 ANQGSEA come from the germline V gene. CDR3 sequence reads: CSVSSRDSRQFF. The CDR3 DNA reads TGCAGCGTATCATCCCGGGACTCCCGGCAGTTCTTC.

The CDR3 protein is CASSLVDRGGYEQYF. For the CDR3, the DNA is TGTGCCAGCAGCTTAGTCGACAGGGGTGGGTACGAGCAGTACTTC. This sequence joins TRBV11-2 and TRBJ2-7, with 8 bases lining up with TRBD1. V lost 1 base to trimming and J lost 4 bases; unmatched junction nucleotides: 6. The germline V gene has CDR1 SGHAT and CDR2 FQNNGV. The CDR3 runs 15 residues. Based on the CDR3 plus reference TRBV11-2 and TRBJ2-7, the full variable domain is EAGVAQSPRYKIIEKRQSVAFWCNPISGHATLYWYQQILGQGPKLLIQFQNNGVVDDSQLPKDRFSAERLKGVDSTLKIQPAKLEDSAVYLCASSLVDRGGYEQYFGPGTRLTVT.

This clonotype was seen only a few times. This chain connects TRBV12-3 or TRBV12-4 to TRBJ1-5, with 7 bases identical to TRBD1. With V trimmed by 5 bases and J by 3 bases, 4 bases remained unmatched. This CDR3 has 14 amino acids. The CDR3 loop is CASSPGQNNQPQHF. The CDR3 bases are TGTGCCAGCAGTCCGGGACAGAACAATCAGCCCCAGCATTTT.